A selection of T cell receptor beta chains follows, all from one sample in a study of memory CD4+ T cells and cytomegalovirus serostatus. Assay used: immunoSEQ multiplex PCR; TCRdb lists only in-frame clones, some missing. The sample lists roughly 84,000 clones, approximately 80% occurring once. Input material: memory CD4+ T cells from blood. Every receptor here comes from an adult in good health and CMV-seronegative. Both conserved end residues are part of each CDR3. A D gene is named only where the DNA matches it firmly. The size of a clone is reported for some rows only, either as once, few or many, or as a class for expanded clones.

clone_size j_call d_call v_call cdr3_nt cdr3_aa
- TRBJ2-3 TRBD1 TRBV5-1 TGCGCCAGCAGCTTGGCCAGTAGGGGGCAGCAAGATACGCAGTATTTT CASSLASRGQQDTQYF
- TRBJ2-5 - TRBV7-6 TGTGCCAGCAGCTTAGGGGGGAGGGAGACCCAGTACTTC CASSLGGRETQYF
- TRBJ2-5 - TRBV11-3 TGTGCCAGCAGCTTAGATTCTGCGTCAGAGACCCAGTACTTC CASSLDSASETQYF
- TRBJ2-1 TRBD2 TRBV7-2 TGTGCCAGCAGCCCTCCGGGACTAGCGGGGGCCTACAATGAGCAGTTCTTC CASSPPGLAGAYNEQFF
- TRBJ1-1 - TRBV11-2 TGTGCCAGCAGCTTAGAAAGGAACACTGAAGCTTTCTTT CASSLERNTEAFF
- TRBJ2-4 - TRBV7-8 TGTGCCAGCAGCTTAGTTCCGCTAGCCAAAAACATTCAGTACTTC CASSLVPLAKNIQYF
- TRBJ2-4 - TRBV10-1 TGCGCCAGCAGTGCCAAGGGCCTCTTAGCCAAAAACATTCAGTACTTC CASSAKGLLAKNIQYF
once TRBJ1-6 - TRBV4-1 TGCGCCAGCAGCCAAAGGGGACCGGGCAAACTTAATTCACCCCTCCACTTT CASSQRGPGKLNSPLHF
- TRBJ1-1 - TRBV11-2 TGTGCCAGCAGCTTACGAGGGGCCCAGGGGATGAACACTGAAGCTTTCTTT CASSLRGAQGMNTEAFF
- TRBJ1-4 TRBD1 TRBV4-1 TGCGCCAGCAGCCAGGGACAGGGATTTTTGGAAAAACTGTTTTTT CASSQGQGFLEKLFF
- TRBJ1-1 - TRBV19 TGTGCCAGTAGCGGGCCCCGGGGGGGATCTGGTACTGAAGCTTTCTTT CASSGPRGGSGTEAFF
few TRBJ1-1 - TRBV9 TGTGCCAGCAGCGTAACCGGGAACACTGAAGCTTTCTTT CASSVTGNTEAFF
- TRBJ1-3 - TRBV30 TGTGCCTGGAGCCCGACTCTGGGAAACACCATATATTTT CAWSPTLGNTIYF
- TRBJ1-2 TRBD1 TRBV6-5 TGTGCCAGCAGTTACACTAATGACAGGGCGGGTGGCTACACCTTC CASSYTNDRAGGYTF
few TRBJ1-1 TRBD1 TRBV19 TGTGCCAGTAGTACCTCGCCTACAGGGGGCGTGACTGAAGCTTTCTTT CASSTSPTGGVTEAFF
- TRBJ2-7 - TRBV28 TGTGCCAGCAGTTTGCCCGAGGGGGGTAGGTACGAGCAGTACTTC CASSLPEGGRYEQYF
- TRBJ1-1 - TRBV2 TGTGCCAGCACTTGGCAGCACACTGAAGCTTTCTTT CASTWQHTEAFF
- TRBJ1-5 - TRBV19 TGTGCCAGTAGTATCTCCACTAGGAATCAGCCCCAGCATTTT CASSISTRNQPQHF
few TRBJ1-1 - TRBV30 TGTGCCTGGAGAATGACAGTGAACACTGAAGCTTTCTTT CAWRMTVNTEAFF
- TRBJ1-4 - TRBV28 TGTGCCAGCAGTTTAGTTAACAGTAATGAAAAACTGTTTTTT CASSLVNSNEKLFF
- TRBJ1-5 TRBD1 TRBV19 TGTGCCAGTAGTGAAGGGACAGGAGCTCAGCCCCAGCATTTT CASSEGTGAQPQHF
- TRBJ2-3 - TRBV4-3 TGCGCCAGCAGCCAAGTCGGACAGCCGATCACAGATACGCAGTATTTT CASSQVGQPITDTQYF
- TRBJ1-3 - TRBV6-5 TGTGCCAGCAGTTTAACACGGTACTCTGGAAACACCATATATTTT CASSLTRYSGNTIYF
few TRBJ1-2 - TRBV6-1 TGTGCCAGCAGGGAGCAGGCGGAAGGCTACACCTTC CASREQAEGYTF
- TRBJ2-1 - TRBV5-4 TGTGCCAGCAGCTTGCCCGGGCCTTACAATGAGCAGTTCTTC CASSLPGPYNEQFF
- TRBJ1-1 - TRBV11-2 TGTGCCAGCAGTGGTTGGGGAGCGGAAGCTTTCTTT CASSGWGAEAFF
few TRBJ1-2 - TRBV7-3 TGTGCCAGCGGCACCTCGGGAGGCTACACCTTC CASGTSGGYTF